The 16 T cell receptor beta chains below come from one sample, sequenced in a study of T cell responses to AZD1222 COVID-19 vaccine (dated by TCRdb to 2020 to 2022). The receptor library was made with the immunoSEQ multiplex PCR assay. The source is immuneACCESS, and TCRdb retained only in-frame sequences with V and J called. Part of the clones is not carried over; for the studies checked, unresolved V genes explain less than half of this, and the remainder is unexplained. In this sample the table shows 70,000 to 90,000 clones, roughly 84% of which occur a single time. The ten largest clones represent 15% to 20% of the sample. The sample's time point, from its label and the paper: about 28 days (+/-7) after the second vaccine dose. Material: peripheral blood, obtained 28 days after the second AZD1222 dose. These receptor sequences come from an adult who received the AZD1222 COVID-19 vaccine.

The chain has TRBV28 and TRBJ1-2, with a weak D call TRBD1 (6 bases). V gave up 6 bases and J gave up 2 bases, with 16 bases separating them. The germline V gene has CDR1 MDHEN and CDR2 SYDVKM. The CDR3 loop spans 15 amino acids. CDR3 loop: CASRVEGGLNYGYTF. The CDR3 region has the DNA TGTGCCAGCAGGGTAGAGGGGGGACTCAACTATGGCTACACCTTC.

The chain has TRBV29-1 and TRBJ1-2; D not certain. This CDR3 is built from 16 residues. The germline gives CDR1 SQVTM, CDR2 ANQGSEA. V lost 2 bases and J 2 bases, leaving 18 bases between the germline ends. Here the CDR3 reads CSVESATRTKNYGYTF. CDR3 nucleotide sequence: TGCAGCGTTGAATCGGCCACTCGTACAAAAAACTATGGCTACACCTTC.

This clone was observed a handful of times. This rearrangement joins TRBV12-3 or TRBV12-4 to TRBJ1-5; no definite D call. The CDR3 runs 12 residues. The V gene lost 1 base and the J gene lost 7 bases, with 5 bases spanning the gap. As DNA, the CDR3 is TGTGCCAGCAGTTTAGACGGACAGCCCCAGCATTTT. It translates to CASSLDGQPQHF.

The CDR3 DNA sequence: TGCGCCAGCAGTGAGTCGAGGGGGGGGCGGTTCACTAACTATGGCTACACCTTC. Encoded protein: CASSESRGGRFTNYGYTF. The chain has TRBV10-1 and TRBJ1-2, with TRBD1 as a possible D gene (6 bases). The V end lost 0 bases, the J end lost 0 bases, and 17 bases lay between the germline ends. Germline CDR1 WNHNN, CDR2 SYGVQD (reference sequence). The CDR3 runs to 18 residues.

The J gene is TRBJ2-1, the V gene TRBV9; 12 bases are a match to TRBD2. The CDR3 loop spans 13 amino acids. Unmatched junction bases numbered 3, after V lost 7 bases and J lost 7 bases. Germline V gene data show CDR1 as SGDLS and CDR2 as YYNGEE. CDR3 nucleotides: TGTGCCAGCGGGCTAGCGGGGGGGAATGAGCAGTTCTTC. Amino acids: CASGLAGGNEQFF.

The rearrangement joins TRBV18 to TRBJ1-3; D gene ambiguous. CDR1 and CDR2 (germline): KGHSH, LQKENI. This CDR3 contains 15 residues. Trimming took off 2 bases at V and 0 bases at J, with 8 bases between the two ends. The CDR3 coding sequence is TGTGCCAGCTCACCAGCGACCGACTCTGGAAACACCATATATTTT. It encodes CASSPATDSGNTIYF.

The chain is built from TRBV11-2 and TRBJ2-1; 7 bases fit TRBD2. Per the germline V gene, CDR1 is SGHAT and CDR2 is FQNNGV. With 1 base clipped from V and 4 bases from J, the junction kept 4 bases outside the gene matches. The CDR3 runs to 15 residues. CDR3 loop: CASSLGTRWYNEQFF. CDR3 sequence (DNA): TGTGCCAGCAGCTTAGGGACTAGGTGGTACAATGAGCAGTTCTTC.

This sequence joins TRBV10-3 and TRBJ2-7; D possibly corresponds to TRBD2 (5 bases). With 11 bases removed from V and 6 bases from J, the gap between germline ends came to 11 bases. Looked up from germline, CDR1 is ENHRY and CDR2 is SYGVKD. This CDR3 spans 10 amino acids. CDR3 residues: CAFDRGEQYF. CDR3 nucleotide sequence: TGTGCCTTCGACCGGGGCGAGCAGTACTTC.

The DNA of the CDR3 is TGTGCCTGGAGTGTACCAGGGATAAACATTCAGTACTTC. This translates into CAWSVPGINIQYF. V gene TRBV30 combines with J gene TRBJ2-4; D is possibly TRBD1 (5 bases). V was trimmed by 0 bases and J by 6 bases, leaving 9 bases between them. Germline CDR1 and CDR2: GTSNPN and SVGIG (reference sequence). This CDR3 comprises 13 residues.

The chain is built from TRBV6-5 and TRBJ1-1, with unresolved D. CDR3 length: 14 amino acids. Trimming cost V 4 bases and J 0 bases, with 9 bases left between them. Germline assignment: CDR1 MNHEY and CDR2 SVGAGI. CDR3 sequence reads: CASSSPGLNTEAFF. DNA of the CDR3: TGTGCCAGCAGTTCACCGGGCCTGAACACTGAAGCTTTCTTT.

The V and J genes are TRBV25-1 and TRBJ2-7; D remains unclear. The V end lost 7 bases, the J end lost 3 bases, and 7 bases lay between the germline ends. The CDR3 has 11 residues. In germline, CDR1 is MGHDK, CDR2 SYGVNS. The CDR3 DNA is TGTGCCAGCACAGAAGGCTACGAGCAGTACTTC. Encoded protein: CASTEGYEQYF.

The chain joins TRBV29-1 to TRBJ1-1; a possible D gene is TRBD1 (6 bases). Looked up from germline, CDR1 is SQVTM and CDR2 is ANQGSEA. V lost 6 bases, J lost 4 bases, and 12 bases lay in between. The CDR3 has 12 amino acids. CDR3 residues: CSVAGAGTEAFF. Written as DNA, the CDR3 is TGCAGCGTCGCAGGGGCGGGCACTGAAGCTTTCTTT.

This clone qualifies as medium-sized. The V and J genes are TRBV28 and TRBJ1-3, with a tentative D call TRBD1 (5 bases). The CDR3 sequence is 14 residues long. V lost 0 bases and J 4 bases, leaving 7 bases between the germline ends. The germline CDR1 and CDR2 sequences are MDHEN and SYDVKM. The CDR3 loop is CASSLWGEGNTIYF. The CDR3 bases are TGTGCCAGCAGTTTATGGGGGGAAGGAAACACCATATATTTT.

The CDR3 is CASSQGGSPLHF. CDR3 bases: TGCGCCAGCAGCCAAGGAGGTTCACCCCTCCACTTT. V gene TRBV4-1 combines with J gene TRBJ1-6; the D is unclear. This CDR3 has 12 residues. V was pared by 1 base and J by 9 bases, with 4 bases between. The germline CDR1 and CDR2 sequences are MGHRA and YSYEKL.

V gene TRBV19 combines with J gene TRBJ1-1, with TRBD1 matching over 8 bases. The germline CDR1 and CDR2 sequences are LNHDA and SQIVND (reference sequence). CDR3 length: 19 residues. V shed 6 bases, J shed 3 bases, and the junction held 21 bases outside the gene matches. The CDR3, as DNA: TGTGCCAGTAGGACTACCGGACAGGGAGTCGTATTCCTCGACACTGAAGCTTTCTTT. It specifies CASRTTGQGVVFLDTEAFF.

Note on this clone: The same CDR3 can be traced to other DNA sequences in this sample. The V call is TRBV5-1, the J call TRBJ2-3; D ambiguous. The germline V gene encodes CDR1 SGHRS and CDR2 YFSETQ. The CDR3 is made up of 14 amino acids. Trimming removed 0 bases at V and 10 bases at J, with 15 bases between. CDR3 DNA: TGCGCCAGCAGCTTGGCCCCCGTGCAGGTCCCGCAGTATTTT. Amino acid sequence: CASSLAPVQVPQYF.